This T cell receptor (beta chain) was obtained from a study of cytomegalovirus exposure and HLA in healthy donors. The PCR had 60 Vbeta and 13 Jbeta primers. The table came from immunoSEQ multiplex PCR; TCRdb's copy has only in-frame clones and leaves some out. The data hold approximately 160,000 clones, with roughly 79% observed a single time. Study-wide points: The later analysis indicated that the majority of CMV-associated TCR beta chains appeared HLA-restricted. A later analysis linked a missense variant in DCLRE1C to the trimming of TCR beta V and J genes. Equally common other TCR beta chains were less clonally expanded than HLA-associated ones, a later analysis found. An assumption of roughly uniform sequencing depth across donors underlay the presence/absence analyses.

On this clone: Its specificity is not known.

The germline V gene has CDR1 SNHLY and CDR2 FYNNEI. The V gene end was trimmed by 3 bases and the J gene end by 3 bases; junction bases not matched to a gene: 3. This CDR3 has 14 residues. The TCR comes from a male donor in good health and CMV-seropositive. The sample comprised PBMCs. The rearrangement links TRBV2 to TRBJ2-5, with 8 bases aligning to TRBD1. This CDR3 reads CASSEGQDEETQYF. As DNA, the CDR3 is TGTGCCAGCAGTGAGGGACAGGACGAAGAGACCCAGTACTTC.